The clone carrying this TCR beta chain has more than one count but fewer than ten. Original methodology: Estimation of nucleated cell counts was performed using reference gene primer amplification. Here immunoSEQ multiplex PCR was the method, and the copy in TCRdb shows in-frame clones only, minus some. The V and J calls and clone size were taken over from that table, and D and trimming were inferred from the DNA. In the table there are 190,000 or so clones, roughly 85% of which are singletons. Enrolled through a virtual design, the participants were between about 18 and 89 years of age and came from under 30 US areas. Among Cohort 3 donors, those recovered had two negative PCRs, clearance, or symptom resolution. In germline, CDR1 is SGHNT, CDR2 YENEEA. The CDR3 length is 17 residues. V gave up 6 bases and J gave up 3 bases; unmatched junction bases: 10. The sample comes from a study of blood T cell repertoires in COVID-19. Study-wide background: PBMCs, B-cell-depleted T cells, or T cells were the source of the cDNA or gDNA that made up the material.

This receptor was obtained from a man aged 40-50 years who had recovered from COVID-19. The sequencing sample was made of PBMCs or T cells enriched from blood (not recorded which). This chain joins TRBV11-3 and TRBJ2-1, with 11 bases lining up with TRBD2. CDR3: CASRPSLAGGIYNEQFF. DNA of the CDR3: TGTGCCAGCAGACCCTCCCTAGCGGGGGGCATCTACAATGAGCAGTTCTTC. The complete variable domain, with remaining parts taken from reference TRBV11-3 and TRBJ2-1, reads EAGVVQSPRYKIIEKKQPVAFWCNPISGHNTLYWYLQNLGQGPELLIRYENEEAVDDSQLPKDRFSAERLKGVDSTLKIQPAELGDSAVYLCASRPSLAGGIYNEQFFGPGTRLTVL.